The T cell receptor (beta chain) under discussion was sequenced for a study of blood T cell repertoires in COVID-19. The V gene end was trimmed by 2 bases and the J gene end by 2 bases; junction bases not matched to a gene: 6. Germline loops: CDR1 SQVTM, CDR2 ANQGSEA. The CDR3 contains 15 residues. All enrollees were roughly 18 to 95 years old and from roughly 22 US areas. The data were produced by immunoSEQ multiplex PCR, yet TCRdb's version contains in-frame clones alone and is incomplete. There are approximately 130,000 clones in the sample; around 86% occur only once, and 15% to 20% lies in the top ten.

The receptor was derived from a man aged 25 to 40 who had recovered from COVID-19. V usage is TRBV29-1 and J usage is TRBJ2-3, with TRBD2 matching 8 bases. The source material was PBMCs or T cells enriched from blood (not recorded which). CDR3 sequence (DNA): TGCAGCGTTGAACCGGTCGGGAGGGTCACAGATACGCAGTATTTT. Residues: CSVEPVGRVTDTQYF.